This T cell receptor (beta chain) was identified in a study of CD8+CD57+ T cells in acquired aplastic anemia. Overall study context: The sorted CD4+ and CD8+ cells yielded an average about 3.5 ug of DNA. Among healthy donors, CD4+ cells averaged roughly 9.8 million reads.

Using genomic DNA as the template, TCR beta VDJ and CDR3 profiling was carried out. TCRdb reprocessed the reads via MiXCR and lists one record per CDR3 protein. The sample lists around 180,000 distinct CDR3 sequences, 63% occurring once. This clonotype was picked up one time. Trimming removed 7 bases from V and 1 base from J, with 4 bases in between. CDR3 size: 13 residues. CDR1 and CDR2 (germline): KGHDR, SFDVKD. The TCR originated in a human donor in good health. Sequences were obtained from sorted CD4+, CD8+, or CD8+CD57+ T cells (not recorded which) from PBMCs. The V call is TRBV24-1, the J call TRBJ2-6; no firm D call. The CDR3 spells CATRASGANVLTF. DNA for the CDR3: TGTGCCACCAGGGCTTCTGGGGCCAACGTCCTGACTTTC.